The 9 T cell receptor beta chains in this list originate from one sample, sequenced in a study of shared clonotypes between healthy human individuals. Sequencing used immunoSEQ multiplex PCR; TCRdb keeps in-frame clones, though not all of them. Altogether 700,000 or so clones are present, about two thirds being singletons, with the ten largest covering approximately 1.8%. Material for sequencing was memory CD4+ T cells sorted from blood. The subset: CD45RA-negative fraction. All receptors come from a woman aged 25 to 45 in good health.

This chain joins TRBV7-6 and TRBJ2-7; D is unresolved. Trimming stripped 1 base from V and 9 bases from J, with 7 bases between. The CDR3 loop spans 11 amino acids. Germline CDR1 and CDR2: SGHVS and FNYEAQ. CDR3 protein: CASSLGQSQYF. The CDR3 DNA is TGTGCCAGCAGCTTAGGCCAATCGCAGTACTTC.

This clone has a count of ten or more. The chain has TRBV29-1 and TRBJ2-7; D call uncertain. The germline gives CDR1 SQVTM, CDR2 ANQGSEA. There are 13 residues in the CDR3. The V end was cut by 5 bases, the J end by 0 bases, with 11 bases between. The CDR3 DNA reads TGCAGCGTTATGTGGCGAAGCTCCTACGAGCAGTACTTC. Its protein is CSVMWRSSYEQYF.

The genes are TRBV4-1 and TRBJ1-3; D remains ambiguous. CDR1 is MGHRA and CDR2 is YSYEKL in the germline V gene. Trimming took 1 base from V and 2 from J, leaving 12 bases between them. The CDR3 is made up of 16 amino acids. This chain's CDR3 is CASSQGAARTGNTIYF. In nucleotides, the CDR3 is TGCGCCAGCAGCCAAGGGGCGGCTAGAACTGGAAACACCATATATTTT.

In this sample, this clone turned up once. The V call is TRBV2, the J call TRBJ2-1, with 7 bases fitting TRBD2. The CDR3 consists of 13 residues. V was clipped by 8 bases and J by 0 bases; unmatched bases: 1. Germline CDR1 SNHLY, CDR2 FYNNEI. The CDR3 sequence: CASGLDSYNEQFF. For the CDR3, the DNA is TGTGCCAGCGGACTAGACTCCTACAATGAGCAGTTCTTC.

The chain joins TRBV2 to TRBJ1-4; maybe TRBD1 (6 bases). Germline values: CDR1 SNHLY, CDR2 FYNNEI. The CDR3 totals 15 residues. V was shortened by 5 bases and J by 2 bases, with 12 bases between the two germline ends. The CDR3 DNA reads as TGTGCCAGCAGTATCAGGGGCGTCACTAATGAAAAACTGTTTTTT. Protein sequence: CASSIRGVTNEKLFF.

The rearrangement joins TRBV5-1 to TRBJ2-3; D is ambiguous. V lost 5 bases and J 0 bases, leaving 10 bases between the germline ends. Germline loops: CDR1 SGHRS, CDR2 YFSETQ. CDR3 length: 14 residues. The CDR3 nucleotides are TGCGCCAGCAGGTCATGGTCGAGCACAGATACGCAGTATTTT. The encoded protein is CASRSWSSTDTQYF.

The chain recombines TRBV27 with TRBJ1-5; a weak D match, TRBD1 (6 bases). The CDR3 loop spans 16 amino acids. CDR1 and CDR2 from the germline V gene are MNHEY and SMNVEV (reference sequence). Trimming took 6 bases from V and 6 from J, leaving 21 bases between them. The CDR3 sequence is CASSPRGGGDGQPQHF. DNA of the CDR3: TGTGCCAGCAGCCCGAGGGGGGGAGGGGATGGTCAGCCCCAGCATTTT.

The rearrangement joins TRBV27 to TRBJ2-7; D remains unclear. The ends were cut back, 0 bases at V and 5 bases at J, with 11 bases in the middle. The CDR3 extends over 14 amino acids. CDR1 and CDR2 (germline): MNHEY, SMNVEV (reference sequence). The CDR3 nucleotides read TGTGCCAGCAGTTTATCGCGTATTCGCGACGAGCAGTACTTC. The encoded protein is CASSLSRIRDEQYF.

This sequence joins TRBV11-3 and TRBJ2-1; 7 nucleotides match TRBD2. Germline V gene data show CDR1 as SGHNT and CDR2 as YENEEA. The junction had 8 bases not matched to a gene; V was cut back by 3 bases and J by 6 bases. The CDR3 contains 15 residues. This CDR3 reads CASSFSGGTGNEQFF. The CDR3 DNA reads TGTGCCAGCAGCTTTTCGGGGGGTACAGGCAATGAGCAGTTCTTC.